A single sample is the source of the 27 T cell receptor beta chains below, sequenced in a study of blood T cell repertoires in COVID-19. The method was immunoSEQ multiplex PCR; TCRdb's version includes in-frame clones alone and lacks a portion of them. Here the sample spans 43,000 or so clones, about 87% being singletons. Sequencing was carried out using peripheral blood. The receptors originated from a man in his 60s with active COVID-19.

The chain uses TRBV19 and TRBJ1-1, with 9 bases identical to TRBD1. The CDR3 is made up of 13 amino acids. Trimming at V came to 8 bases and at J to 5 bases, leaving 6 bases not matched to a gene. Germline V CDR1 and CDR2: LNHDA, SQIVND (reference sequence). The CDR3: CASLDRGGTEAFF. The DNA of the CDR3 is TGTGCCAGTCTGGACAGGGGAGGGACTGAAGCTTTCTTT.

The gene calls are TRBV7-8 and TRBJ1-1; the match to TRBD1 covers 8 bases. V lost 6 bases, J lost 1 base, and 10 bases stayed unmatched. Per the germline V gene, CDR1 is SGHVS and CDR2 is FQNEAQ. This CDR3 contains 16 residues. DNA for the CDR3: TGTGCCAGCAGGAACCTAGGCGGGACAGGGAACACTGAAGCTTTCTTT. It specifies CASRNLGGTGNTEAFF.

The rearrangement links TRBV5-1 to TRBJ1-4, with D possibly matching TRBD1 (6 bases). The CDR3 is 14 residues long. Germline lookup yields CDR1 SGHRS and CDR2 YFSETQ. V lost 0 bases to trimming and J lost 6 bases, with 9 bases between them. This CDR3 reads CASSLEAGDEKLFF. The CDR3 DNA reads TGCGCCAGCAGCTTGGAGGCAGGGGATGAAAAACTGTTTTTT.

The CDR3: CASIFPGAYNTGELFF. The CDR3 bases are TGTGCCAGCATCTTCCCGGGAGCTTATAACACCGGGGAGCTGTTTTTT. The gene calls are TRBV6-6 and TRBJ2-2; weak D call: TRBD2 (6 bases). The CDR3 is made up of 16 amino acids. The V and J ends lost 7 bases and 2 bases respectively, with 17 bases between them. Germline CDR1 is MNHNY and CDR2 is SVGAGI (reference sequence).

This CDR3 reads CASSLIVGTRNTGELFF. The DNA for the CDR3 is TGTGCCAGCAGCTTAATCGTCGGGACTAGAAACACCGGGGAGCTGTTTTTT. This chain uses TRBV7-3 with TRBJ2-2, with 8 bases matching TRBD2. Germline loops: CDR1 SGHTA, CDR2 FQGTGA. This CDR3 region has 17 residues. The V segment lost 1 base and the J segment 2 bases; nucleotides outside the gene matches: 6.

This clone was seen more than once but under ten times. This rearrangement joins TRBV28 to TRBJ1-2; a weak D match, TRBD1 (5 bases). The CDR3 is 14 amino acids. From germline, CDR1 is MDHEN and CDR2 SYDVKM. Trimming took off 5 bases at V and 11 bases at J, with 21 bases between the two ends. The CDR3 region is CASSPPGYSFGYTF. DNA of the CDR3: TGTGCCAGCAGTCCCCCAGGGTACTCTTTCGGGTACACCTTC.

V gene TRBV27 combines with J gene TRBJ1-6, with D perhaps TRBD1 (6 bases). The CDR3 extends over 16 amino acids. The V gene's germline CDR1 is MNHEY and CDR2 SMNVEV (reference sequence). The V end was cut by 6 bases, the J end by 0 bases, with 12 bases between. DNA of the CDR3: TGTGCCAGCAGCACCGACAGGAGCTCCTATAATTCACCCCTCCACTTT. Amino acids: CASSTDRSSYNSPLHF.

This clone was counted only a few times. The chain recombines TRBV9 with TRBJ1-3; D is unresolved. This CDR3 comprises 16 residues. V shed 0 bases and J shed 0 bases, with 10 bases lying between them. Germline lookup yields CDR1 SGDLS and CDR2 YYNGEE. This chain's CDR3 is CASSVGQASSGNTIYF. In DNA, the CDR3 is TGTGCCAGCAGCGTAGGGCAGGCAAGCTCTGGAAACACCATATATTTT.

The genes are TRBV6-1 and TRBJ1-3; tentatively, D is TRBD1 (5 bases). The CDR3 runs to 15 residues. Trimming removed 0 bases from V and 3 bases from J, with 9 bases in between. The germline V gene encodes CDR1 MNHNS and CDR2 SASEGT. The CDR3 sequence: CASSEAGGFGNTIYF. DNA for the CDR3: TGTGCCAGCAGTGAAGCCGGGGGGTTTGGAAACACCATATATTTT.

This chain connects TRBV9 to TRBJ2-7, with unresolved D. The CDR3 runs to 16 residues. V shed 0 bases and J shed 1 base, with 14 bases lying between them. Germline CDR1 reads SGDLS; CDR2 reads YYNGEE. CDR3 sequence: CASSVDAGPWSYEQYF. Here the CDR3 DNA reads TGTGCCAGCAGCGTAGACGCAGGCCCCTGGTCCTACGAGCAGTACTTC. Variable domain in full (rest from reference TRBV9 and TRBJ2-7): DSGVTQTPKHLITATGQRVTLRCSPRSGDLSVYWYQQSLDQGLQFLIQYYNGEERAKGNILERFSAQQFPDLHSELNLSSLELGDSALYFCASSVDAGPWSYEQYFGPGTRLTVT.

The CDR3 loop is CASSGPSYEQYF. The CDR3 region has the DNA TGTGCCAGCAGCGGGCCCTCATACGAGCAGTACTTC. V gene TRBV9 combines with J gene TRBJ2-7; D is ambiguous. This CDR3 contains 12 residues. The germline V and J ends were trimmed by 3 bases and 4 bases, with 8 bases remaining between them. The germline CDR1 and CDR2 sequences are SGDLS and YYNGEE.

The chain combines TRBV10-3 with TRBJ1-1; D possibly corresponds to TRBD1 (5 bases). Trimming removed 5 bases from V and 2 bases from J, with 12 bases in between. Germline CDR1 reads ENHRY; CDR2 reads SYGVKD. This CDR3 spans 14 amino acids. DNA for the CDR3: TGTGCCATCAGTACCAGGGCCTTCAACACTGAAGCTTTCTTT. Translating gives CAISTRAFNTEAFF.

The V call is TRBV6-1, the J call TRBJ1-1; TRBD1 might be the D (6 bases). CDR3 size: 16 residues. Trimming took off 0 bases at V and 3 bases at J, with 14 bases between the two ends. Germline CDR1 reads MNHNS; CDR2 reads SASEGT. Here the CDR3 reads CASSEAIKGGYTEAFF. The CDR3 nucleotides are TGTGCCAGCAGTGAAGCTATTAAAGGGGGATACACTGAAGCTTTCTTT.

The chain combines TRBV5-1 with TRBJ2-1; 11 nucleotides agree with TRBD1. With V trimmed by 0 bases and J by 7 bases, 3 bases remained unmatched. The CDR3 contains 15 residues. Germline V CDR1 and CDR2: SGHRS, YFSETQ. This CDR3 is CASSLVGQGANEQFF. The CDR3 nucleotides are TGCGCCAGCAGCTTGGTAGGACAGGGGGCGAATGAGCAGTTCTTC. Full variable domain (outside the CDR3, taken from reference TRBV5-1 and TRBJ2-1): KAGVTQTPRYLIKTRGQQVTLSCSPISGHRSVSWYQQTPGQGLQFLFEYFSETQRNKGNFPGRFSGRQFSNSRSEMNVSTLELGDSALYLCASSLVGQGANEQFFGPGTRLTVL.

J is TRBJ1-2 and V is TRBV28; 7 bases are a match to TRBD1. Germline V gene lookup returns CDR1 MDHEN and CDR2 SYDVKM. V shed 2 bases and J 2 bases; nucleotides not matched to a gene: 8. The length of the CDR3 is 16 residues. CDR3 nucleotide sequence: TGTGCCAGCAGTTTACCCACAGGGGCGGGAAACTATGGCTACACCTTC. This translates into CASSLPTGAGNYGYTF.

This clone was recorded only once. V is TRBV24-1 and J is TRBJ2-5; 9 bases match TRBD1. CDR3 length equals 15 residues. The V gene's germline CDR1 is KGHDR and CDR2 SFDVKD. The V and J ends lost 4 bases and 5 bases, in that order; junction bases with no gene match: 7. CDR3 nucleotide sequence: TGTGCCACCAGTGACGTACAGGGGGCATGGGAGACCCAGTACTTC. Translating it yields CATSDVQGAWETQYF.

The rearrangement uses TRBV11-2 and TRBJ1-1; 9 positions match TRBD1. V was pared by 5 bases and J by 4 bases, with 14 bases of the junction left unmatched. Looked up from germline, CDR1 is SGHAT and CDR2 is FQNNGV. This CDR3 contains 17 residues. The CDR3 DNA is TGTGCCAGCAGCCTGGGGGGGGACAGGGTTATCGGCACTGAAGCTTTCTTT. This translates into CASSLGGDRVIGTEAFF. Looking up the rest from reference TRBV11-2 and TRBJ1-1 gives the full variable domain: EAGVAQSPRYKIIEKRQSVAFWCNPISGHATLYWYQQILGQGPKLLIQFQNNGVVDDSQLPKDRFSAERLKGVDSTLKIQPAKLEDSAVYLCASSLGGDRVIGTEAFFGQGTRLTVV.

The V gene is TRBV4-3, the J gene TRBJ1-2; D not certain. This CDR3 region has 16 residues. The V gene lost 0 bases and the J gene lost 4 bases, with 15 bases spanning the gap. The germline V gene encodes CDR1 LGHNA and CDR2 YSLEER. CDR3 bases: TGCGCCAGCAGCCAAGATGTGGCGGTCTATAGCTATGGCTACACCTTC. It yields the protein CASSQDVAVYSYGYTF.

The CDR3 spells CASSLTGQAYSGNTIYF. CDR3 DNA: TGTGCCAGCAGCCTTACCGGACAGGCTTACTCTGGAAACACCATATATTTT. V gene TRBV28 combines with J gene TRBJ1-3; 7 nucleotides match TRBD1. Germline-derived CDR1 and CDR2 are MDHEN and SYDVKM. The CDR3 sequence is 17 residues long. Trimming took 6 bases from V and 0 from J; bases not matched to a gene: 11. The full variable domain, completed using reference TRBV28 and TRBJ1-3, is DVKVTQSSRYLVKRTGEKVFLECVQDMDHENMFWYRQDPGLGLRLIYFSYDVKMKEKGDIPEGYSVSREKKERFSLILESASTNQTSMYLCASSLTGQAYSGNTIYFGEGSWLTVV.

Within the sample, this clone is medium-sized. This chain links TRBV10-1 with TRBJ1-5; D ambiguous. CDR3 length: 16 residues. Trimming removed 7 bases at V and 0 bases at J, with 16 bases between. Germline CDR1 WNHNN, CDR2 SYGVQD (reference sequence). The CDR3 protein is CASKTDGEDSNQPQHF. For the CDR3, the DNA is TGCGCCAGCAAGACGGACGGGGAAGATAGCAATCAGCCCCAGCATTTT.

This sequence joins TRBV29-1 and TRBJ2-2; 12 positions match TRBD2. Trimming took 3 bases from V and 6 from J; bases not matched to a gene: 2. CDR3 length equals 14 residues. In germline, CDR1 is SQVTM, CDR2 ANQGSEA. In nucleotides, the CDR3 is TGCAGCGTTGATCTAGCGGGAGGGTCCGGGGAGCTGTTTTTT. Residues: CSVDLAGGSGELFF.

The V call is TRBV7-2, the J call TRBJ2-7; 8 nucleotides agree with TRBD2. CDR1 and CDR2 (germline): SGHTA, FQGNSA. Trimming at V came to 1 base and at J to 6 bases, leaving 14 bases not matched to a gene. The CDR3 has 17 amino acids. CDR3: CASSLGSPSGGRGEQYF. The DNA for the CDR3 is TGTGCCAGCAGCTTAGGTAGTCCCAGCGGGGGCCGGGGCGAGCAGTACTTC.

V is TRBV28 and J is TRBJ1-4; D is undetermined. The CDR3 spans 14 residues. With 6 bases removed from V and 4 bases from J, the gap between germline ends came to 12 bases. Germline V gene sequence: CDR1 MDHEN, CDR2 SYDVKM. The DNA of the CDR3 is TGTGCCAGCAGAAGCCGCCCCGATAATGAAAAACTGTTTTTT. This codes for CASRSRPDNEKLFF.

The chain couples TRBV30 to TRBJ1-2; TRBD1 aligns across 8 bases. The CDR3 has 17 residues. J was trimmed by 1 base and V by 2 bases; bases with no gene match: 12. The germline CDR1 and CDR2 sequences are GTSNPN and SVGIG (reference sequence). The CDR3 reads CAWSLGGQQGVNYGYTF. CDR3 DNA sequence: TGTGCCTGGAGTCTAGGAGGTCAACAGGGGGTTAACTATGGCTACACCTTC.

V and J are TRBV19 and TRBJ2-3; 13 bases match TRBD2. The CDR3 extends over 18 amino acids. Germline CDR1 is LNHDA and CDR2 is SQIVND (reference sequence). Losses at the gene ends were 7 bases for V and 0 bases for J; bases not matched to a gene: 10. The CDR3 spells CASNAGLAGTPSTDTQYF. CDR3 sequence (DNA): TGTGCCAGTAACGCGGGACTAGCGGGGACCCCTAGCACAGATACGCAGTATTTT.

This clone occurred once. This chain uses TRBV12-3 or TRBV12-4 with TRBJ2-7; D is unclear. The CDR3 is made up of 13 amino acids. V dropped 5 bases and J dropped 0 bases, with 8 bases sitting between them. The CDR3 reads CASSPPGSYEQYF. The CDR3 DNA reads TGTGCCAGCAGTCCTCCGGGCTCCTACGAGCAGTACTTC.

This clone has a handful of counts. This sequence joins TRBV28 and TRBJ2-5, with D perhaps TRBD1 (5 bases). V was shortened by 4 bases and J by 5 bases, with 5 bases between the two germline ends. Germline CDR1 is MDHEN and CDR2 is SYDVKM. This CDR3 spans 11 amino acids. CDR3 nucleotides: TGTGCCAGCAGTTGGGGCGAGACCCAGTACTTC. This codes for CASSWGETQYF.